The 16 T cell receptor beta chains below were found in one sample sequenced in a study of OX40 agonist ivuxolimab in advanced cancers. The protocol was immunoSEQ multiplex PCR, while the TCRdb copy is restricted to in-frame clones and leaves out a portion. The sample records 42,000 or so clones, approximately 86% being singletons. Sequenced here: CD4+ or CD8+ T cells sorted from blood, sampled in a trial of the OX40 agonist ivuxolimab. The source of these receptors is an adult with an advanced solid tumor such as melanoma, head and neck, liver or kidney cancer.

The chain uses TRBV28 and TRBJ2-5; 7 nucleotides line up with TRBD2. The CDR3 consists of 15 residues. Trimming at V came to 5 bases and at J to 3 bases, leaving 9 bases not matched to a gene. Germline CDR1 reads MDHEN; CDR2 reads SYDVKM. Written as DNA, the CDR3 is TGTGCCAGCAGTCCCGGGACTACTATCAAAGAGACCCAGTACTTC. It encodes CASSPGTTIKETQYF.

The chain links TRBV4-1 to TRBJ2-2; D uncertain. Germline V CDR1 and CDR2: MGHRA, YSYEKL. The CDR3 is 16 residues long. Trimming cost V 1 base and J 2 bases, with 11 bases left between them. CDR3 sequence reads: CASSQGWVINTGELFF. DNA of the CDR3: TGCGCCAGCAGCCAAGGTTGGGTGATTAACACCGGGGAGCTGTTTTTT.

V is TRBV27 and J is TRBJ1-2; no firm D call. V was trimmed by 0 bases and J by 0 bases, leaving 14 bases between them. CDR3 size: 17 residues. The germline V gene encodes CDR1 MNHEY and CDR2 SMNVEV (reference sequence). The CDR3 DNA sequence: TGTGCCAGCAGTTTATCGAGGGTTGGGAGGTCTAACTATGGCTACACCTTC. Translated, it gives CASSLSRVGRSNYGYTF.

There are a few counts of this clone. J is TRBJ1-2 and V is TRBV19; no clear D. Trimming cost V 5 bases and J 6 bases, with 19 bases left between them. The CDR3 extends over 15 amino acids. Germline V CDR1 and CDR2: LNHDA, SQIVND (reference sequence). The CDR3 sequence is CASSVPRETLDGYTF. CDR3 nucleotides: TGTGCCAGTAGTGTTCCCCGTGAGACGCTCGATGGCTACACCTTC.

The CDR3 DNA follows: TGTGCCAGTAGTATTGTACGTTTTAGCAATCAGCCCCAGCATTTT. Amino acid sequence: CASSIVRFSNQPQHF. The chain combines TRBV19 with TRBJ1-5; D is unclear. Looked up from germline, CDR1 is LNHDA and CDR2 is SQIVND (reference sequence). There are 15 residues in the CDR3. Trimming took off 3 bases at V and 0 bases at J, with 9 bases between the two ends.

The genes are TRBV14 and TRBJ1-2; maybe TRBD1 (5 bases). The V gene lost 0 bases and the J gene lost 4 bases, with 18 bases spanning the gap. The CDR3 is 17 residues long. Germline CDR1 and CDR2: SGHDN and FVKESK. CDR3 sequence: CASSQEWGLAGSYGYTF. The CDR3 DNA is TGTGCCAGCAGCCAAGAATGGGGCCTAGCAGGGAGCTATGGCTACACCTTC.

The CDR3 loop reads CASSPGTGLYEQFF. The CDR3 DNA reads TGTGCCAGCAGCCCCGGGACAGGTCTTTATGAGCAGTTCTTC. The rearrangement joins TRBV13 to TRBJ2-1, with 8 bases that match TRBD1. Germline V gives CDR1 PRHDT, CDR2 FYEKMQ (reference sequence). This CDR3 comprises 14 residues. V dropped 5 bases and J dropped 8; count of bases not matched to a gene: 8.

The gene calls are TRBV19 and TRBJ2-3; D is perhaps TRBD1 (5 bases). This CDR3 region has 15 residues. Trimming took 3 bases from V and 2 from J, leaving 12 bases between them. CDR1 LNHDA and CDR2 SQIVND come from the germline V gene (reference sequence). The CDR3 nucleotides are TGTGCCAGTAGTATCGCCGGACACTACACAGATACGCAGTATTTT. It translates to CASSIAGHYTDTQYF.

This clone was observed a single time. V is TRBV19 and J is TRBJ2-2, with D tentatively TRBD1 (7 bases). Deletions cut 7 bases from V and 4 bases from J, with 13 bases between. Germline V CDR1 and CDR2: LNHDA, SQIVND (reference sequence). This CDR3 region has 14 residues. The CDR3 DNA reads TGTGCCAGTAACTACAGGGGAGGCACCGGGGAGCTGTTTTTT. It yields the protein CASNYRGGTGELFF.

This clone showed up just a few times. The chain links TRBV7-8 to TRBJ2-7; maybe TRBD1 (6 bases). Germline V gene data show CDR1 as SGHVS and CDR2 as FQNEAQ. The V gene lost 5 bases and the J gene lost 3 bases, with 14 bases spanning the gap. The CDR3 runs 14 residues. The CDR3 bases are TGTGCCAGCAGCCCGAGGGCAGGGGACTACGAGCAGTACGTC. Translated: CASSPRAGDYEQYV.

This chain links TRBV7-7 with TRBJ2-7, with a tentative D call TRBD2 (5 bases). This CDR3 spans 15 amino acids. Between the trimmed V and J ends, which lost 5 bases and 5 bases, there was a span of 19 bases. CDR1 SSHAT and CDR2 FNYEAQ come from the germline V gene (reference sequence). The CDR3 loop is CASSPTPGPGDEQYF. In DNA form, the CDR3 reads TGTGCCAGCAGCCCCACCCCCGGGCCCGGGGACGAGCAGTACTTC.

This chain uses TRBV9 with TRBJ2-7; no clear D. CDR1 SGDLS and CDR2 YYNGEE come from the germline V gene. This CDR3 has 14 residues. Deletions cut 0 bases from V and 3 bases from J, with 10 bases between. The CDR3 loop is CASSVATGDYEQYF. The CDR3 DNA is TGTGCCAGCAGCGTAGCAACCGGCGACTACGAGCAGTACTTC. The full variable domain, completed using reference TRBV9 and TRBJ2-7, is DSGVTQTPKHLITATGQRVTLRCSPRSGDLSVYWYQQSLDQGLQFLIQYYNGEERAKGNILERFSAQQFPDLHSELNLSSLELGDSALYFCASSVATGDYEQYFGPGTRLTVT.

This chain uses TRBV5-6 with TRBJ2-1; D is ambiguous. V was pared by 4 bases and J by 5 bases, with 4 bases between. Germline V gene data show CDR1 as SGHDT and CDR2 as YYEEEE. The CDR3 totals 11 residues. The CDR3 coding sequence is TGTGCCAGCAGCCAAGACAATGAGCAGTTCTTC. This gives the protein CASSQDNEQFF.

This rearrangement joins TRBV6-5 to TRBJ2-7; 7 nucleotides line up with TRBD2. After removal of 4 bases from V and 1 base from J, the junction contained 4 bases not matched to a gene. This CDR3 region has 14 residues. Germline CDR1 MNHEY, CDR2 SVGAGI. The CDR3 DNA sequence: TGTGCCAGCAGTTTGGGACTACTTTCCTACGAGCAGTACTTC. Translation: CASSLGLLSYEQYF.

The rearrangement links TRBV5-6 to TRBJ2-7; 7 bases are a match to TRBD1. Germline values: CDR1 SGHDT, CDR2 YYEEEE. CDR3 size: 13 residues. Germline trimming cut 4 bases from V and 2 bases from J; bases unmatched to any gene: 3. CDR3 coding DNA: TGTGCCAGCAGCACGGGGACAGCCTACGAGCAGTACTTC. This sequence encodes CASSTGTAYEQYF.

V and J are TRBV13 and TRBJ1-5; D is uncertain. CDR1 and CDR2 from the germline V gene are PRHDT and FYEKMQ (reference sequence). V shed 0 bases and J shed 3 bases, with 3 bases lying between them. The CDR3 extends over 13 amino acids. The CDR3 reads CASSLGPNQPQHF. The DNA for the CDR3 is TGTGCCAGCAGCTTAGGGCCCAATCAGCCCCAGCATTTT.